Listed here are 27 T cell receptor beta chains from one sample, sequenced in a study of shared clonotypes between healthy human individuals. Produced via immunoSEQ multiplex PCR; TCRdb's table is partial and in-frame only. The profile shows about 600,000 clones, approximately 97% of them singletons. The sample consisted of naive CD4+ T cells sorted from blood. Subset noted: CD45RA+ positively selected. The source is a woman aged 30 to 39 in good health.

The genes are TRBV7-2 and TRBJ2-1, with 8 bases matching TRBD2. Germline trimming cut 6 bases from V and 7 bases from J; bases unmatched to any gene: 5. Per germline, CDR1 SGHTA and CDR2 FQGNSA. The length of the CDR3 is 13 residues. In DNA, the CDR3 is TGTGCCAGCAGGCCGGGAGGGGGGAATGAGCAGTTCTTC. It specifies CASRPGGGNEQFF.

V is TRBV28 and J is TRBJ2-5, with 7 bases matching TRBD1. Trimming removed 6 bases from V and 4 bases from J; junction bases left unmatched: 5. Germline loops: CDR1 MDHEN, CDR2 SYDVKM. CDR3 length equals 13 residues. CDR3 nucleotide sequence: TGTGCCAGCAGGACAGGGCAGGGAGAGACCCAGTACTTC. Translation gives CASRTGQGETQYF.

The CDR3 DNA sequence: TGCGCCAGCAGCTGGACAGCGCCTAGCACAGATACGCAGTATTTT. Encoded protein: CASSWTAPSTDTQYF. The chain recombines TRBV5-1 with TRBJ2-3; D is possibly TRBD1 (6 bases). Trimming cost V 3 bases and J 0 bases, with 11 bases left between them. Germline lookup yields CDR1 SGHRS and CDR2 YFSETQ. The CDR3 is made up of 15 amino acids.

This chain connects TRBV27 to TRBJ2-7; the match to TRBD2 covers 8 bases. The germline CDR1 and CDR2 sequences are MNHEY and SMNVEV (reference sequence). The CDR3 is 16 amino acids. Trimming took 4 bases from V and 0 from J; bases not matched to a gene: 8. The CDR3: CASSSLSGSLSYEQYF. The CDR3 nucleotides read TGTGCCAGCAGTTCGCTAAGCGGGAGTCTCTCCTACGAGCAGTACTTC.

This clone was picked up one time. The CDR3 DNA reads as TGCGCCAGCAGCCCCCGGACAGCAACCTACGAGCAGTACTTC. As protein: CASSPRTATYEQYF. The rearrangement joins TRBV5-1 to TRBJ2-7, with D maybe TRBD1 (6 bases). This CDR3 has 14 residues. V dropped 4 bases and J dropped 2 bases, with 13 bases sitting between them. Germline V gene sequence: CDR1 SGHRS, CDR2 YFSETQ.

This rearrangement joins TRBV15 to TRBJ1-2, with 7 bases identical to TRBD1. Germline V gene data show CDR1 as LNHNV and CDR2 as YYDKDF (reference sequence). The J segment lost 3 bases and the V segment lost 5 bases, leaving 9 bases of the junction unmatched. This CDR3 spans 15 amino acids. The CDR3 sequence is CATSRESGGHYGYTF. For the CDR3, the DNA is TGTGCCACCAGCCGCGAATCAGGGGGACACTATGGCTACACCTTC.

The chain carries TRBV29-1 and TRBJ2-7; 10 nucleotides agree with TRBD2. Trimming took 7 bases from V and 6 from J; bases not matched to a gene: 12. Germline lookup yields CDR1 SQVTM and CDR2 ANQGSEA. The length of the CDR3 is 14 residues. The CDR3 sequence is CSARGPSGSSEQYF. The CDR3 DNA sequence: TGCAGCGCCCGAGGGCCTAGCGGGAGCAGCGAGCAGTACTTC.

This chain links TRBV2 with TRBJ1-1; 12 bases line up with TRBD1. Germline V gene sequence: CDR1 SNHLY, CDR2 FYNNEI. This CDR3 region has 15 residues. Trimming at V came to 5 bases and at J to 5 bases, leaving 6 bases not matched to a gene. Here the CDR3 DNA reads TGTGCCAGCAGTAAAGGGACAGGGGGCATTACTGAAGCTTTCTTT. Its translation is CASSKGTGGITEAFF.

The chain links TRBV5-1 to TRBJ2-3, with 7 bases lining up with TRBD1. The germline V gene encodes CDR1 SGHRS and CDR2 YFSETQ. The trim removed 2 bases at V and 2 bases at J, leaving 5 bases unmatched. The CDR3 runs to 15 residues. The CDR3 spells CASSLGQEITDTQYF. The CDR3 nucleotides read TGCGCCAGCAGCTTAGGACAGGAGATCACAGATACGCAGTATTTT. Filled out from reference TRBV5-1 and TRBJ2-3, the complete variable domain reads KAGVTQTPRYLIKTRGQQVTLSCSPISGHRSVSWYQQTPGQGLQFLFEYFSETQRNKGNFPGRFSGRQFSNSRSEMNVSTLELGDSALYLCASSLGQEITDTQYFGPGTRLTVL.

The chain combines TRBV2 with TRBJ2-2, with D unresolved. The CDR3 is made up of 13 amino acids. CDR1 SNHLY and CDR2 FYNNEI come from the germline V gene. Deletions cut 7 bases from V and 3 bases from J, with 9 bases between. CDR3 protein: CASTHEHTGELFF. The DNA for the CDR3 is TGTGCCAGCACTCACGAACACACCGGGGAGCTGTTTTTT.

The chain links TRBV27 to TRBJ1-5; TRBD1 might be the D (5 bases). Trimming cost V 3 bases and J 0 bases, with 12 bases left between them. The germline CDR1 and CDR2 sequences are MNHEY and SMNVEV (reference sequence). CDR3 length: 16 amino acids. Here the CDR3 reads CASSFRRDLSNQPQHF. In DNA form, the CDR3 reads TGTGCCAGCAGTTTCAGGCGGGACCTTAGCAATCAGCCCCAGCATTTT.

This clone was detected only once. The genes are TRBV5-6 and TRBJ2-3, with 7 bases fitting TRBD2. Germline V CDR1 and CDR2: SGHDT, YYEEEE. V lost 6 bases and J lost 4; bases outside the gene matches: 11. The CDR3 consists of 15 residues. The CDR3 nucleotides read TGTGCCAGCACCCCGGCCGGGGGAGGGGCAGATACGCAGTATTTT. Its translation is CASTPAGGGADTQYF.

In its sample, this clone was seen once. In nucleotides, the CDR3 is TGTGCCAGCAGTTCACAGGGCTATAATTCACCCCTCCACTTT. Protein product: CASSSQGYNSPLHF. V usage is TRBV28 and J usage is TRBJ1-6; D is perhaps TRBD1 (6 bases). This CDR3 has 14 amino acids. Germline CDR1 reads MDHEN; CDR2 reads SYDVKM. The V end lost 4 bases, the J end lost 3 bases, and 7 bases lay between the germline ends.

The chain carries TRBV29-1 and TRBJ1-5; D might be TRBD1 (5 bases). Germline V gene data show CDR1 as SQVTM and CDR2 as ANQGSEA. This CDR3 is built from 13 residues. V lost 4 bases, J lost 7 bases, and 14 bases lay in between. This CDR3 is CSVGWGAGQPQHF. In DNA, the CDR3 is TGCAGCGTTGGCTGGGGAGCAGGGCAGCCCCAGCATTTT.

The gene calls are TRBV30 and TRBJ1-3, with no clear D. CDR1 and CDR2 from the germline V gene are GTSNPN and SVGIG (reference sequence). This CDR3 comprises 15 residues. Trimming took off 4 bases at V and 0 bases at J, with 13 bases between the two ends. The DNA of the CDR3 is TGTGCCTGGACTAACGACTGGAGCTCTGGAAACACCATATATTTT. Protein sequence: CAWTNDWSSGNTIYF.

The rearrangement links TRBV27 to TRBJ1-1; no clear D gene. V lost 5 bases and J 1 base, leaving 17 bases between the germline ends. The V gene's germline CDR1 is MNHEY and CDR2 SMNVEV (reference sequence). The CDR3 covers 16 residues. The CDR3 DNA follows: TGTGCCAGCAGTCGAAGGGAGGGTTTGGGGAACACTGAAGCTTTCTTT. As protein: CASSRREGLGNTEAFF.

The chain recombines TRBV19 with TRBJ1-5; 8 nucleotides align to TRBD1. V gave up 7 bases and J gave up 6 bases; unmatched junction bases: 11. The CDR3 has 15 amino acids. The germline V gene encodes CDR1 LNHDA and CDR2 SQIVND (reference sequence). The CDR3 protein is CASKQGQERGQPQHF. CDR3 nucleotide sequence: TGTGCCAGTAAGCAGGGACAGGAAAGAGGTCAGCCCCAGCATTTT.

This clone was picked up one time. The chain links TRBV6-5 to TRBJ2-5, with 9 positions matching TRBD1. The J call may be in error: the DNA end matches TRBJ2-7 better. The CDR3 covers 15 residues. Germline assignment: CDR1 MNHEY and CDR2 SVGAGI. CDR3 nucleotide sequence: TGTGCCAGCAGACCGGACAGGGGCGAAGGCTACGAGCAGTACTTC. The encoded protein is CASRPDRGEGYEQYF.

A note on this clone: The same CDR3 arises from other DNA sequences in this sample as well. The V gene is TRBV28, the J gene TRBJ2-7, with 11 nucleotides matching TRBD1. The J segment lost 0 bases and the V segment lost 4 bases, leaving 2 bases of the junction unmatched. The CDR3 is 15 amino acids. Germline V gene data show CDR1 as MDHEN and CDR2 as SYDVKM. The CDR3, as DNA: TGTGCCAGCAGTTCCGGACAGGGGGCCTCCTACGAGCAGTACTTC. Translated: CASSSGQGASYEQYF. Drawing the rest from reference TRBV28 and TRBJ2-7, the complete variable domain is DVKVTQSSRYLVKRTGEKVFLECVQDMDHENMFWYRQDPGLGLRLIYFSYDVKMKEKGDIPEGYSVSREKKERFSLILESASTNQTSMYLCASSSGQGASYEQYFGPGTRLTVT.

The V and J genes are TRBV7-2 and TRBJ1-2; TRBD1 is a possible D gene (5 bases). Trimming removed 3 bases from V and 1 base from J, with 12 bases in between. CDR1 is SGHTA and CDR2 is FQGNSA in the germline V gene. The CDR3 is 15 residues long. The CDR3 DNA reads TGTGCCAGCAGCTTTCCGGGACGGCTTAACTATGGCTACACCTTC. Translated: CASSFPGRLNYGYTF.

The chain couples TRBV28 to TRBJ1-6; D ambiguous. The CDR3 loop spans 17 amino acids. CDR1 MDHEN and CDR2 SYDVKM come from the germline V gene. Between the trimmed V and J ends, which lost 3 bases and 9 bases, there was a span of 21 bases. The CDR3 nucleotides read TGTGCCAGCAGTTTTGCGACCCGCTCACCCCTTGGTTCACCCCTCCACTTT. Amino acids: CASSFATRSPLGSPLHF.

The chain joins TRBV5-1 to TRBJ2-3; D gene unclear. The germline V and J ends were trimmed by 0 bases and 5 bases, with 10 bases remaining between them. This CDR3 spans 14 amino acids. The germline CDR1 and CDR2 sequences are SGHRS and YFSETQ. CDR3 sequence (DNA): TGCGCCAGCAGCTTGGGTCAGAGTAGAGATACGCAGTATTTT. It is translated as CASSLGQSRDTQYF.

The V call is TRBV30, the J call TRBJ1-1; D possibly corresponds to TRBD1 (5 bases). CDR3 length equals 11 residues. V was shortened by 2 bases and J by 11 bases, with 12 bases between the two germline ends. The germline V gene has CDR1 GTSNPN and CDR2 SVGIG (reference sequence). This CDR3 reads CAWSTGTGAFF. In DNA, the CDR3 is TGTGCCTGGAGTACCGGGACGGGGGCTTTCTTT.

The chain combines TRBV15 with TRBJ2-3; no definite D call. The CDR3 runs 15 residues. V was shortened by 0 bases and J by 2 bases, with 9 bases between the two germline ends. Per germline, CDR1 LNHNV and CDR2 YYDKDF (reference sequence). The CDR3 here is CATSRDLWDTDTQYF. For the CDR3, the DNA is TGTGCCACCAGCAGAGATCTCTGGGACACAGATACGCAGTATTTT.

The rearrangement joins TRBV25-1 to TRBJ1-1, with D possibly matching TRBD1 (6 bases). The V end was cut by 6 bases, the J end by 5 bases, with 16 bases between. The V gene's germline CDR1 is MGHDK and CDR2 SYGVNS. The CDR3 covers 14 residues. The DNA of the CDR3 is TGTGCCAGCAGGGGACCAGGGGTTCTGACTGAAGCTTTCTTT. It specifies CASRGPGVLTEAFF.

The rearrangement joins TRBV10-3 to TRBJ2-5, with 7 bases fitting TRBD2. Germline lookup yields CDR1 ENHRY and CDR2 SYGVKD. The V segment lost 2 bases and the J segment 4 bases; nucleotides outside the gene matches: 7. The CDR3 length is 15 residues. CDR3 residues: CAISEAGDVGETQYF. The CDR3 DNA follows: TGTGCCATCAGTGAGGCGGGAGACGTTGGAGAGACCCAGTACTTC.

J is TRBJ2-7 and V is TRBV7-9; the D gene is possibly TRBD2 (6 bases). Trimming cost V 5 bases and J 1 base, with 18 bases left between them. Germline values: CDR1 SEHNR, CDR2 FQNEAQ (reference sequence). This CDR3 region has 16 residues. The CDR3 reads CASSARRRDGSYEQYF. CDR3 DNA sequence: TGTGCCAGCAGCGCGAGGCGGCGGGACGGGTCCTACGAGCAGTACTTC.